This entry describes one T cell receptor beta chain. The data are from a study of cytomegalovirus exposure and HLA in healthy donors. 13 Jbeta primers and 60 Vbeta primers were used for the PCR. The assay was immunoSEQ multiplex PCR, and TCRdb's table has in-frame clones only and misses some. This table holds about 52,000 clones, around three fifths found once. The trim removed 6 bases at V and 5 bases at J, leaving 17 bases unmatched. This CDR3 is built from 17 residues. Germline V lookup: CDR1 MNHEY, CDR2 SMNVEV (reference sequence). Sequenced: PBMCs. This chain links TRBV27 with TRBJ1-1, with 8 bases identical to TRBD1. This TCR was sampled from a human donor in good health. CDR3 coding DNA: TGTGCCAGCAGCAACGGACAGGGTGAGTTCGCTCAGACTGAAGCTTTCTTT. Its protein product is CASSNGQGEFAQTEAFF.